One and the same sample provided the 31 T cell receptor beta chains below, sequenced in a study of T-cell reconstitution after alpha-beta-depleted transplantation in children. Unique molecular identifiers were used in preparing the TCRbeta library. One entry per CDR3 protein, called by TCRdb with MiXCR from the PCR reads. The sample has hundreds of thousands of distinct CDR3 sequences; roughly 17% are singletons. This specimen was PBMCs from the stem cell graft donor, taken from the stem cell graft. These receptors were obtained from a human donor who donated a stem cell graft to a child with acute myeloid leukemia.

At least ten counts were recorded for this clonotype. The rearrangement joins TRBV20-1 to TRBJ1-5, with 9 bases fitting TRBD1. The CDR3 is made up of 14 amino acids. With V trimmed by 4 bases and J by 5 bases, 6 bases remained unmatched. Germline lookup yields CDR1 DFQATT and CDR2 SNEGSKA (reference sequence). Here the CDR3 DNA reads TGCAGTGCTATACCGGGACAGGGATATCAGCCCCAGCATTTT. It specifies CSAIPGQGYQPQHF.

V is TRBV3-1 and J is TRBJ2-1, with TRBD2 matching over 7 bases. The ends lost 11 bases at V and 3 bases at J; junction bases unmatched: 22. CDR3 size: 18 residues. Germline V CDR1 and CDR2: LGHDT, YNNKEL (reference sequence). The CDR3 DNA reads TGTGCCTGCTGCCGCGCCGGGGGTGACGGGGGGATCTACAATGAGCAGTTCTTC. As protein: CACCRAGGDGGIYNEQFF.

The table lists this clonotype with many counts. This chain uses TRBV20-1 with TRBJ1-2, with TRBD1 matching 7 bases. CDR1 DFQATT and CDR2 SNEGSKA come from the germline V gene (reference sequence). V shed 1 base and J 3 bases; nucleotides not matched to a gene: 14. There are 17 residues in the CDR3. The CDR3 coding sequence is TGCAGTGCTAGAGTTGGAGACAGGGTTCATCGGGACTATGGCTACACCTTC. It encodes CSARVGDRVHRDYGYTF.

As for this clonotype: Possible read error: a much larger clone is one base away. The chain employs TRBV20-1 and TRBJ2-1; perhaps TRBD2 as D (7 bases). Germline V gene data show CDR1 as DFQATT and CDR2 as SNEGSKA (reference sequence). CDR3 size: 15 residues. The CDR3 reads CCARDPRGRYNEQFF. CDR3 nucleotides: TGCTGTGCTAGAGATCCGCGGGGGCGGTACAATGAGCAGTTCTTC.

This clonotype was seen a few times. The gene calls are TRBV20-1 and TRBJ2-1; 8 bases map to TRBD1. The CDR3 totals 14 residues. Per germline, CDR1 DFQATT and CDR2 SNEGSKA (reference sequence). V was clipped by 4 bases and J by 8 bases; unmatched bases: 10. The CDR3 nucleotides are TGCAGTGCTACTTCCCCGGGACAGGTCGATGAGCAGTTCTTC. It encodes CSATSPGQVDEQFF.

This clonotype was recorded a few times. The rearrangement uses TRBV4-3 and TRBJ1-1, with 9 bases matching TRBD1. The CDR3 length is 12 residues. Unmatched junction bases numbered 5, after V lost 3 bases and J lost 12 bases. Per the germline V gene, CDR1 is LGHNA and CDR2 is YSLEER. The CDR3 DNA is TGCGCCAGCAGCCAGTACAGGGGGCCGACTTTCTTT. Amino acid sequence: CASSQYRGPTFF.

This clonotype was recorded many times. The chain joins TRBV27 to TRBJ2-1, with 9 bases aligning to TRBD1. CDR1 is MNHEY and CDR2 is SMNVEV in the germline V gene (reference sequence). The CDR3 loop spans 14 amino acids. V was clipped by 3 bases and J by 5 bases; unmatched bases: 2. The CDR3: CASSFGQGNNEQFF. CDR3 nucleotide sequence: TGTGCCAGCAGTTTCGGACAGGGGAACAATGAGCAGTTCTTC.

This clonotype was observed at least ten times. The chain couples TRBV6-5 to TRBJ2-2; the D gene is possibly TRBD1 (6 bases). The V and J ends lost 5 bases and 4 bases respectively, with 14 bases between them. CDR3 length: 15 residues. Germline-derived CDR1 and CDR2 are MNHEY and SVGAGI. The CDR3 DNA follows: TGTGCCAGCAGTCACCTCCAGGGGCTCACCGGGGAGCTGTTTTTT. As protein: CASSHLQGLTGELFF.

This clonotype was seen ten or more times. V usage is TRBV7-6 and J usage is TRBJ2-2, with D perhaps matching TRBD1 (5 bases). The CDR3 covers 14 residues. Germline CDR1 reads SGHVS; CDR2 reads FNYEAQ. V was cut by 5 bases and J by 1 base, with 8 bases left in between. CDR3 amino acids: CASSHGQNTGELFF. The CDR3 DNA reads TGTGCCAGCAGCCATGGACAGAACACCGGGGAGCTGTTTTTT. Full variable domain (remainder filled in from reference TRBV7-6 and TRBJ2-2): GAGVSQSPRYKVTKRGQDVALRCDPISGHVSLYWYRQALGQGPEFLTYFNYEAQQDKSGLPNDRFSAERPEGSISTLTIQRTEQRDSAMYRCASSHGQNTGELFFGEGSRLTVL.

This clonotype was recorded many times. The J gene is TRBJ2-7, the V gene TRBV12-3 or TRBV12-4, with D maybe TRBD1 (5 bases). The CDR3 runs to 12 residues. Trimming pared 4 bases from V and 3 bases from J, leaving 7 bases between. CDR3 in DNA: TGTGCCAGCAGTTCCAGGGACTACGAGCAGTACTTC. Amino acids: CASSSRDYEQYF.

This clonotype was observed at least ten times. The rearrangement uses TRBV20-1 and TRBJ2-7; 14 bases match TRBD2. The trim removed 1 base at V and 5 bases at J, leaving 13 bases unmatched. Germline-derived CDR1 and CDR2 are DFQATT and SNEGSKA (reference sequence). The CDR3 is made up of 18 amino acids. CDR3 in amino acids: CSARGGLAGGAAFHEQYF. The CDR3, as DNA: TGCAGTGCTAGAGGTGGACTAGCGGGGGGCGCCGCCTTCCACGAGCAGTACTTC.

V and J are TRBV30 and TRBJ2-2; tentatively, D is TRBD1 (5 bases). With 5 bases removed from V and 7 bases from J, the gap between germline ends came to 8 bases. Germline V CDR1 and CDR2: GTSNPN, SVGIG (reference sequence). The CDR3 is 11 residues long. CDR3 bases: TGTGCCTGGTCAGGGAACGGGGAGCTGTTTTTT. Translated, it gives CAWSGNGELFF.

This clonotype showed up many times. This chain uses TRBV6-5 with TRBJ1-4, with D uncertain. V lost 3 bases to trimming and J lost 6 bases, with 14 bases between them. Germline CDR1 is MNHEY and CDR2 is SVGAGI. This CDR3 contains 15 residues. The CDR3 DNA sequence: TGTGCCAGCAGTTATTCCCGGGCGGGAGATGAAAAACTGTTTTTT. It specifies CASSYSRAGDEKLFF.

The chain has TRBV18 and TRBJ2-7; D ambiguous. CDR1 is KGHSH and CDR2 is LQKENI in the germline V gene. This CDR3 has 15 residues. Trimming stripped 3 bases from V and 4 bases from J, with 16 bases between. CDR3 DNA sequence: TGTGCCAGCTCACCGGGTGCACAGAAGAGATACGAGCAGTACGTC. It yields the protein CASSPGAQKRYEQYV.

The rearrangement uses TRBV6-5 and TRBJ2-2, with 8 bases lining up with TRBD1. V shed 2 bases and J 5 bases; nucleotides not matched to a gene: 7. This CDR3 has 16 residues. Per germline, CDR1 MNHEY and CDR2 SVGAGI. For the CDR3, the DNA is TGTGCCAGCAGTTACCTCGCGACAGGGGCGACCGGGGAGCTGTTTTTT. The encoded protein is CASSYLATGATGELFF.

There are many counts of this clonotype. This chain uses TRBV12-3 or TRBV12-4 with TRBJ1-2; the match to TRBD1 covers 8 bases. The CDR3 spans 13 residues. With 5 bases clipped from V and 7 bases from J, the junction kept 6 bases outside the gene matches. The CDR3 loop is CASSQRTGSGYTF. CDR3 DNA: TGTGCCAGCAGTCAACGGACAGGGTCTGGCTACACCTTC.

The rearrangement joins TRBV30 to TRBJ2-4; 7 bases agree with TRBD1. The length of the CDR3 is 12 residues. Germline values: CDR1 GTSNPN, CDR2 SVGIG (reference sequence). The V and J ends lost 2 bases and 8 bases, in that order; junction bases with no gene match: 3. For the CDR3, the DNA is TGTGCCTGGAGTACAGGGGCGGACATTCAGTACTTC. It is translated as CAWSTGADIQYF.

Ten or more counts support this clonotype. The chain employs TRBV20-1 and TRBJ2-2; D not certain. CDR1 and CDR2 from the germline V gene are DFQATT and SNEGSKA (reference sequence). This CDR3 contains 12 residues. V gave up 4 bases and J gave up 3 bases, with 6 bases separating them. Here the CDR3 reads CSAKSDTGELFF. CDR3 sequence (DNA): TGCAGTGCTAAATCTGACACCGGGGAGCTGTTTTTT.

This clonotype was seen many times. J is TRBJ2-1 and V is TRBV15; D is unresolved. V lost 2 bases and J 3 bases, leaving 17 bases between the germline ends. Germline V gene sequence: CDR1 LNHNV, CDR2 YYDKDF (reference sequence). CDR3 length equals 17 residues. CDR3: CATSRILEYWYYNEQFF. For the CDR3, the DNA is TGTGCCACCAGCAGAATCTTAGAATACTGGTACTACAATGAGCAGTTCTTC. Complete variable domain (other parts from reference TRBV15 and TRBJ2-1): DAMVIQNPRYQVTQFGKPVTLSCSQTLNHNVMYWYQQKSSQAPKLLFHYYDKDFNNEADTPDNFQSRRPNTSFCFLDIRSPGLGDTAMYLCATSRILEYWYYNEQFFGPGTRLTVL.

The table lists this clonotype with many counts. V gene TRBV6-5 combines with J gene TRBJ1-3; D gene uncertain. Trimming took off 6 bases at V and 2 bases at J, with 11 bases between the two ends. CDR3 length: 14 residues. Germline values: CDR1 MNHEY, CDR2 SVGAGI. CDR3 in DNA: TGTGCCAGCAGCTCGCGTGCTGCTGGAAACACCATATATTTT. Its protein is CASSSRAAGNTIYF.

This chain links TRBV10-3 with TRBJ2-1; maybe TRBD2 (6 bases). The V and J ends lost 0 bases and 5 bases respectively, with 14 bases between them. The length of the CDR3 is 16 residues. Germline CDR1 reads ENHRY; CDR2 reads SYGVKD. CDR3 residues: CAISESIAVEDNEQFF. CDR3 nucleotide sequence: TGTGCCATCAGTGAGTCGATAGCGGTGGAGGACAATGAGCAGTTCTTC.

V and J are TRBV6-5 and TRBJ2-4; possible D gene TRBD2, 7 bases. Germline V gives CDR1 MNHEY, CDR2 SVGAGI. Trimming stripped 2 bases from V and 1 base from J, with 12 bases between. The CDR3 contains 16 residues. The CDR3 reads CASSYRGARAKNIQYF. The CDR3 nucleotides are TGTGCCAGCAGTTACCGGGGGGCGAGGGCCAAAAACATTCAGTACTTC.

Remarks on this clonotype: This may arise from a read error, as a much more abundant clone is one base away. The CDR3 protein is CSARTEGEQPQHF. The CDR3 nucleotides read TGCAGTGCTAGGACAGAGGGCGAGCAGCCCCAGCATTTT. The chain carries TRBV20-1 and TRBJ1-5, with D tentatively TRBD1 (5 bases). V was shortened by 3 bases and J by 7 bases, with 13 bases between the two germline ends. Germline CDR1 reads DFQATT; CDR2 reads SNEGSKA (reference sequence). The CDR3 sequence is 13 residues long.

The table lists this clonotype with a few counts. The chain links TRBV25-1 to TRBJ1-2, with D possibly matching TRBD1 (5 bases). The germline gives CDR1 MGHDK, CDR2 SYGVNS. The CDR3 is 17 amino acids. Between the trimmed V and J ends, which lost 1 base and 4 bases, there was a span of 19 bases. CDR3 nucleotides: TGTGCCAGCAGTGAATGGGGAGGCGGCAGGGATGGCTATGGCTACACCTTC. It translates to CASSEWGGGRDGYGYTF.

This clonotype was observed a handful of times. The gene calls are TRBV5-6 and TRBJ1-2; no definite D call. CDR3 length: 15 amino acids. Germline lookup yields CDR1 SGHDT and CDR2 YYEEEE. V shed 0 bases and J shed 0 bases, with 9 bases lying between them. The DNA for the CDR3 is TGTGCCAGCAGCTTGGAGGCAGGCCCTAACTATGGCTACACCTTC. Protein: CASSLEAGPNYGYTF.

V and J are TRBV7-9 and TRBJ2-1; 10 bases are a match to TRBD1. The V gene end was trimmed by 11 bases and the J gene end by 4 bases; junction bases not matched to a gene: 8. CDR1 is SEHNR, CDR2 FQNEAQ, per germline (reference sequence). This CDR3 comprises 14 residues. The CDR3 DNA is TGTGCCGGTTTCGGGACAGGGGAGTACAATGAGCAGTTCTTC. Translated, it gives CAGFGTGEYNEQFF. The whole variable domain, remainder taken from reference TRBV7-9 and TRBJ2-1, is DTGVSQNPRHKITKRGQNVTFRCDPISEHNRLYWYRQTLGQGPEFLTYFQNEAQLEKSRLLSDRFSAERPKGSFSTLEIQRTEQGDSAMYLCAGFGTGEYNEQFFGPGTRLTVL.

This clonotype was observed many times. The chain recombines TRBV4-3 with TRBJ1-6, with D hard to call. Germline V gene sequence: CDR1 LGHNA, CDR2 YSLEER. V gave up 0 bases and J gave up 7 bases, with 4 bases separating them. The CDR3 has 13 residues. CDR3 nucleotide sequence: TGCGCCAGCAGCCAAGAGGAGAATTCACCCCTCCACTTT. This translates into CASSQEENSPLHF.

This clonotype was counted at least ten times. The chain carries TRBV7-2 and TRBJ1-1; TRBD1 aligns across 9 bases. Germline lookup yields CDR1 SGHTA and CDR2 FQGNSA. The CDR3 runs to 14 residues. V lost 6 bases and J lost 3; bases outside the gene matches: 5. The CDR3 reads CASSGQGRDTEAFF. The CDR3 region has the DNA TGTGCCAGCAGTGGACAGGGGCGGGACACTGAAGCTTTCTTT.

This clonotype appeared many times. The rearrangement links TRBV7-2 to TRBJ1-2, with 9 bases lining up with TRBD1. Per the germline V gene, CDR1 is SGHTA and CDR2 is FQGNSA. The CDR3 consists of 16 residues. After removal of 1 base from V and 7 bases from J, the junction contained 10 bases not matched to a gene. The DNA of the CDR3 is TGTGCCAGCAGCTTAGTCCCTGGGGACAGGGACTCTGGCTACACCTTC. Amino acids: CASSLVPGDRDSGYTF.

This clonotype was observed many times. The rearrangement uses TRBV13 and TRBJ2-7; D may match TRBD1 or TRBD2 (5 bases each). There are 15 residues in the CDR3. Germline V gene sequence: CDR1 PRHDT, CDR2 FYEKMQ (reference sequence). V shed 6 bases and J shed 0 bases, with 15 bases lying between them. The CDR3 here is CASSYQGRTSYEQYF. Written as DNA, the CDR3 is TGTGCCAGCAGTTACCAGGGACGGACCTCCTACGAGCAGTACTTC.

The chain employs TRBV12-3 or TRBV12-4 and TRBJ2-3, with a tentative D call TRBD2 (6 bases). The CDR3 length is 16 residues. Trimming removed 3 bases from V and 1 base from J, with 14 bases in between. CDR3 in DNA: TGTGCCAGCAGTTTCTCGGGAGAGACCGGCACAGATACGCAGTATTTT. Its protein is CASSFSGETGTDTQYF.